This T cell receptor beta chain was documented in a study of T cell changes during pregnancy in multiple sclerosis. The CDR3 has 12 residues. V was clipped by 0 bases and J by 9 bases, with 9 bases between them. The method was immunoSEQ multiplex PCR; TCRdb's version includes in-frame clones alone and lacks a portion of them. The table records approximately 70,000 clones, around 92% of them present only once. The TCR was taken from a female donor in good health, enrolled as a control in a pregnancy study. This specimen was peripheral blood, taken in the first trimester of pregnancy. This chain links TRBV23-1 with TRBJ2-7; no definite D call. TRBV23-1 counts as an open reading frame of uncertain function. For the CDR3, the DNA is TGCGCCAGCAGTCAATCGAGGCAAGGGCAGTACTTC. It codes for CASSQSRQGQYF.